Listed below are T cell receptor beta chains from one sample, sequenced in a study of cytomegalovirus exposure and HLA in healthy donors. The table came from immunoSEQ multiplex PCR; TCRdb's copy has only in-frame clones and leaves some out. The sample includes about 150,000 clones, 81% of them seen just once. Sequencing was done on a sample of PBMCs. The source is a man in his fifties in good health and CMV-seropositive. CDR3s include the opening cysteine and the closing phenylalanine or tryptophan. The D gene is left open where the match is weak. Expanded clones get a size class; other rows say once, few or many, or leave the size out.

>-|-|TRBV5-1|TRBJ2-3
TGCGCCAGCAGACCCGGAGGGGGCACAGATACGCAGTATTTT
CASRPGGGTDTQYF
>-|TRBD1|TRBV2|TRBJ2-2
TGTGCCAGCAGTGACAGGGGGTCGACCGGGGAGCTGTTTTTC
CASSDRGSTGELFF
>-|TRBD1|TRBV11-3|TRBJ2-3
TGTGCCAGCAGCCCAGGGGGCGCATCAGATACGCAGTATTTT
CASSPGGASDTQYF
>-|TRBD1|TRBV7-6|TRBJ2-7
TGTGCCAGCAGCTCGCGAGGACAGGGATACGAGCAGTACTTC
CASSSRGQGYEQYF
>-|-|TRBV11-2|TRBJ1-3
TGTGCCAGCAGCTTGAGTCCTGGAAACACCATATATTTT
CASSLSPGNTIYF
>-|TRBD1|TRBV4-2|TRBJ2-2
TGTGCCAGCAGCCAAGGAAAACAGGGGGCCGGGGAGCTGTTTTTT
CASSQGKQGAGELFF
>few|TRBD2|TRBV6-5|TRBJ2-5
TGTGCCAGCAGTTCTAGACTAGCGGGGGGGGAGACCCAGTACTTC
CASSSRLAGGETQYF
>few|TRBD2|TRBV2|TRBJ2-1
TGTGCCAGCAGTTGGTTAGCGGGAGGGTCGGGCAATGAGCAGTTCTTC
CASSWLAGGSGNEQFF
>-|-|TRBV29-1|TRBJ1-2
TGCAGCGTTGCCAGGGATGACTATGGCTACACCTTC
CSVARDDYGYTF
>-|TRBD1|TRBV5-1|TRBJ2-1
TGCGCCAGCAGCTCGAAGTCCGGGACAGGGGCACGGGAGCAGTTCTTC
CASSSKSGTGAREQFF
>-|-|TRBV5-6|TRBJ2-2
TGTGCCAGCAGCTTGGAAGGGGGGGCGCTCCCCGGGGAGCTGTTTTTT
CASSLEGGALPGELFF
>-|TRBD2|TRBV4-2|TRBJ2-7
TGTGCCAGCAGCCCCGGGGCCGGGAGGGGTTCCTACGAGCAGTACTTC
CASSPGAGRGSYEQYF
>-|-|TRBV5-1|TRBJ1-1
TGCGCCAGCAGCAATGGGGGGGTAGGCGTGAACACTGAAGCTTTCTTT
CASSNGGVGVNTEAFF
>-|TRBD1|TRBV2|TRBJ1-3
TGTGCCAGCAGGGGGACAGGGAGTAACATATATTTT
CASRGTGSNIYF
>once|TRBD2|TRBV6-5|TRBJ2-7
TGTGCCAGCAGTTATCGGACTAGCGGGGGTTACGAGCAGTACTTC
CASSYRTSGGYEQYF
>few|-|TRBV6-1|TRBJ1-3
TGTGCCAGCAGTGAAGATGTGGAGGGCAACACCATATATTTT
CASSEDVEGNTIYF
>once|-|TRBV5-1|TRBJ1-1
TGCGCCAGCAGCTGGGCAGATCAAGCTTTCTTT
CASSWADQAFF
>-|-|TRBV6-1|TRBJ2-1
TGTGCCAGCGTATCGTGGGGCTCGAATGAGCAGTTCTTC
CASVSWGSNEQFF
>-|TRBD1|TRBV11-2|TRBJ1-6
TGTGCCAGCACCCGGGACAGGGCTTTGAGAAATTCACCCCTCCACTTT
CASTRDRALRNSPLHF
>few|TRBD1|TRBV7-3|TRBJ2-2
TGTGCCAGCAGCTTTGACAGGGGTGCTACCGGGGAGCTGTTTTTT
CASSFDRGATGELFF
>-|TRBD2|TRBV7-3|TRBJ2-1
TGTGCCAGCAGCCCGGGACTAGCGGTCTACAATGAGCAGTTCTTC
CASSPGLAVYNEQFF